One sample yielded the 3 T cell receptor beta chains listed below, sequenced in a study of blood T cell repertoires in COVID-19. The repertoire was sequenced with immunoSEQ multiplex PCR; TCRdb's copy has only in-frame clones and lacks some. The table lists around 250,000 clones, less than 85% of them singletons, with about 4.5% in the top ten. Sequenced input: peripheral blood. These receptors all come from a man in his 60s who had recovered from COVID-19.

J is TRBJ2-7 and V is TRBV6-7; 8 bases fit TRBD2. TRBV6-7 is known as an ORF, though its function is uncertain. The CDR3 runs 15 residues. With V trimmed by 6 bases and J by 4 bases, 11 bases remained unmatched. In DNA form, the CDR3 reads TGTGCCAGCAGCCCCCCCCTAAGCGGGGGTTACGAGCAGTACTTC. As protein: CASSPPLSGGYEQYF.

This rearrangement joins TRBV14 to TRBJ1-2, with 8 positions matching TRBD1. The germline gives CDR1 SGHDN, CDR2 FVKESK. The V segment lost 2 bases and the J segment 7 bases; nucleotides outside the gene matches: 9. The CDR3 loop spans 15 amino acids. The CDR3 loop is CASSQSTGERGGYTF. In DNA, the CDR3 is TGTGCCAGCAGCCAATCGACAGGGGAGAGAGGTGGCTACACCTTC.

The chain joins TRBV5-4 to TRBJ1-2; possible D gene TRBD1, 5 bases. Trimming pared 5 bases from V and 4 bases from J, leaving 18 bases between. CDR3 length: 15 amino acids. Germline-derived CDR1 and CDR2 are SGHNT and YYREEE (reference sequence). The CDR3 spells CASSPPGLPPYGYTF. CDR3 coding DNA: TGTGCCAGCAGTCCCCCGGGACTCCCCCCCTATGGCTACACCTTC.